This T cell receptor (beta chain) was obtained from a study of T cells after yellow fever vaccination. Remarks on this clonotype: Its matching antigen is unknown.

J was trimmed by 6 bases and V by 2 bases; bases with no gene match: 9. CDR3 length: 16 residues. CDR1 is SGHTA and CDR2 is FQGNSA in the germline V gene. UMIs and a universal primer site were added when TCR cDNA was made by 5'RACE template switching. TCRdb re-derived calls from the 5' RACE reads in MiXCR, one entry per CDR3 protein. Of about 240,000 distinct CDR3 sequences in the sample, less than 9% were seen once. Study-level findings and limits: By day 5 rather than day 15, the secondary response had peaked, though it was weaker.

This sample comprised CD4+ T cells sorted from PBMCs, obtained 15 days after the yellow fever booster vaccination. This receptor was obtained from a man aged 30 to 45 who received the YFV17D yellow fever vaccine. The rearrangement links TRBV7-2 to TRBJ2-3; 9 nucleotides align to TRBD2. CDR3 sequence reads: CASSLMSSGAVDTQYF. The CDR3 bases are TGTGCCAGCAGCTTAATGTCTAGCGGGGCCGTTGATACGCAGTATTTT.